These 31 T cell receptor beta chains share one sample of origin, sequenced in a study of metastatic and nonmetastatic thyroid tumors. Prior to thyroid surgery, none of the patients had received any treatment. From the PCR reads, TCRdb re-called clones with MiXCR. The sample has 15,000 to 20,000 clones, around 21% seen once. The sample comprised adjacent normal tissue. The origin of the receptors is a female donor with papillary thyroid cancer or a benign thyroid nodule (not recorded which). Some clones in this sample may be carry-over from other donors' samples.

The chain uses TRBV6-1 and TRBJ1-2, with D tentatively TRBD1 (5 bases). CDR1 is MNHNS and CDR2 is SASEGT in the germline V gene. CDR3 length: 14 residues. Trimming took off 6 bases at V and 5 bases at J, with 16 bases between the two ends. The CDR3 here is CASSRDVLDYGYTF. CDR3 DNA: TGTGCCAGCAGCCGGGACGTGCTAGATTATGGCTACACCTTC.

The chain uses TRBV10-3 and TRBJ2-5; maybe TRBD2 (6 bases). Germline CDR1 and CDR2: ENHRY and SYGVKD. Trimming shortened V by 3 bases and J by 1 base, and 15 bases separated the two germline ends. This CDR3 spans 16 amino acids. DNA of the CDR3: TGTGCCATCAGTGACCTGCTGAGAGCGGGCCAAGAGACCCAGTACTTC. Translated: CAISDLLRAGQETQYF.

This clone was seen once. The chain joins TRBV11-2 to TRBJ1-1, with a weak D call TRBD1 (6 bases). Germline V gene sequence: CDR1 SGHAT, CDR2 FQNNGV. The CDR3 extends over 17 amino acids. V was trimmed by 1 base and J by 5 bases, leaving 20 bases between them. The CDR3 DNA reads TGTGCCAGCAGCTTAGTAAATTGGGGGGGGCGAAGGACTGAAGCTTTCTTT. Amino acids: CASSLVNWGGRRTEAFF. Supplemented by reference TRBV11-2 and TRBJ1-1, the full variable domain reads EAGVAQSPRYKIIEKRQSVAFWCNPISGHATLYWYQQILGQGPKLLIQFQNNGVVDDSQLPKDRFSAERLKGVDSTLKIQPAKLEDSAVYLCASSLVNWGGRRTEAFFGQGTRLTVV.

Written as DNA, the CDR3 is TGTGCCAGCAGCTTAGATGGGTTTAATGAGCAGTTCTTC. As protein: CASSLDGFNEQFF. The chain joins TRBV7-2 to TRBJ2-1, with unresolved D. CDR3 size: 13 residues. Trimming stripped 1 base from V and 7 bases from J, with 8 bases between. Germline CDR1 and CDR2: SGHTA and FQGNSA.

This clone has more than one count but fewer than ten. The chain employs TRBV7-2 and TRBJ2-2; perhaps TRBD2 as D (5 bases). Germline V gives CDR1 SGHTA, CDR2 FQGNSA. V dropped 1 base and J dropped 7 bases, with 10 bases sitting between them. This CDR3 contains 14 residues. CDR3 protein: CASSLDGVSGELFF. The CDR3, as DNA: TGTGCCAGCAGCTTAGACGGGGTTAGCGGGGAGCTGTTTTTT.

This chain joins TRBV6-1 and TRBJ2-7; D remains unclear. The ends were cut back, 7 bases at V and 3 bases at J, with 10 bases in the middle. Germline V gene data show CDR1 as MNHNS and CDR2 as SASEGT. The CDR3 has 12 residues. The CDR3 reads CASMGNDYEQYF. As DNA, the CDR3 is TGTGCCAGCATGGGGAATGACTACGAGCAGTACTTC.

This clone was seen only a few times. This chain joins TRBV11-2 and TRBJ1-2, with 7 nucleotides matching TRBD1. The J segment lost 8 bases and the V segment lost 6 bases, leaving 6 bases of the junction unmatched. The CDR3 covers 12 residues. The germline V gene encodes CDR1 SGHAT and CDR2 FQNNGV. The CDR3 nucleotides read TGTGCCAGCAGAACACAGGGGTACGGCTACACCTTC. Its translation is CASRTQGYGYTF.

The chain recombines TRBV11-1 with TRBJ2-3; possibly TRBD2 for D (6 bases). From germline, CDR1 is SGHAT and CDR2 FQDESV (reference sequence). CDR3 length: 15 amino acids. V dropped 4 bases and J dropped 6 bases, with 17 bases sitting between them. In DNA, the CDR3 is TGTGCCAGCAGCTCCCTCGGGGGACCCGCGGATACGCAGTATTTT. Its translation is CASSSLGGPADTQYF.

This clone was found many times. This CDR3 reads CSASAPGTSGTYEQYF. The CDR3 DNA reads TGCAGTGCTTCTGCCCCCGGGACTAGCGGGACCTACGAGCAGTACTTC. V and J are TRBV20-1 and TRBJ2-7; TRBD2 matches 13 bases. J lost 2 bases, V lost 5 bases, and 9 bases had no gene match. The CDR3 loop spans 16 amino acids. Germline loops: CDR1 DFQATT, CDR2 SNEGSKA (reference sequence).

This clone has only a few counts. J is TRBJ1-5 and V is TRBV11-2; D call uncertain. This CDR3 has 14 residues. V shed 5 bases and J shed 2 bases, with 10 bases lying between them. Looked up from germline, CDR1 is SGHAT and CDR2 is FQNNGV. The CDR3 reads CASSDSRGNQPQHF. CDR3 nucleotide sequence: TGTGCCAGCAGCGATAGTCGCGGCAATCAGCCCCAGCATTTT.

The chain recombines TRBV10-3 with TRBJ2-7; TRBD1 might be the D (6 bases). V was clipped by 5 bases and J by 5 bases, with 19 bases between them. The CDR3 is 15 amino acids. The germline V gene encodes CDR1 ENHRY and CDR2 SYGVKD. The CDR3 nucleotides are TGTGCCATCAGTTCCAATACAGGGATACTGAACGAGCAGTACTTC. It codes for CAISSNTGILNEQYF.

About this clone itself: Possible read error: a much larger clone is one base away. This chain links TRBV20-1 with TRBJ2-7; tentative D call: TRBD1 (5 bases). CDR3 length: 15 residues. V lost 0 bases to trimming and J lost 6 bases, with 18 bases between them. The germline CDR1 and CDR2 sequences are DFQATT and SNEGSKA (reference sequence). CDR3 amino acids: CSARDPWGQLGEQYF. DNA for the CDR3: TGCAGTGCTAGAGATCCGTGGGGCCAACTGGGCGAGCAGTACTTC.

On this clone: This could be a read error, since a much larger clone is one nucleotide away. The V gene is TRBV20-1, the J gene TRBJ1-1; D perhaps matches TRBD1 (6 bases). This CDR3 comprises 16 residues. Trimming pared 3 bases from V and 4 bases from J, leaving 21 bases between. Germline-derived CDR1 and CDR2 are DFQATT and SNEGSKA (reference sequence). DNA of the CDR3: TGCAGTGCTAGTGAGCTTGGGACATGGGATTTCACTGAAGCTTTCTTT. The encoded protein is CSASELGTWDFTEAFF.

Worth noting for this clone: A read error may produce the germline difference seen at one junction end. The chain uses TRBV2 and TRBJ1-1, with D possibly matching TRBD1 (5 bases). Germline V gene sequence: CDR1 SNHLY, CDR2 FYNNEI. The CDR3 contains 12 residues. The CDR3 is CDSLSVAQGAFF. The CDR3 DNA sequence: TGTGACAGCTTGTCAGTGGCCCAGGGAGCTTTCTTT.

This clone occurred many times. The chain combines TRBV6-1 with TRBJ2-7, with TRBD1 matching over 10 bases. The length of the CDR3 is 14 residues. Germline V gives CDR1 MNHNS, CDR2 SASEGT. After removal of 7 bases from V and 3 bases from J, the junction contained 6 bases not matched to a gene. The CDR3 DNA reads TGTGCCAGCACTCTTGGACAGGGGGTCTACGAGCAGTACTTC. It is translated as CASTLGQGVYEQYF.

The gene calls are TRBV28 and TRBJ2-1; the match to TRBD2 covers 10 bases. CDR3 length: 15 residues. Germline V CDR1 and CDR2: MDHEN, SYDVKM. Losses at the gene ends were 6 bases for V and 5 bases for J; bases not matched to a gene: 7. The CDR3 loop reads CASSLGLAFDNEQFF. In DNA, the CDR3 is TGTGCCAGCAGCTTGGGACTAGCGTTCGACAATGAGCAGTTCTTC.

This clone was picked up a small number of times. The CDR3 sequence: CASRTGTLTDQPQHF. Written as DNA, the CDR3 is TGTGCCAGCAGGACCGGGACCCTCACAGATCAGCCCCAGCATTTT. The gene calls are TRBV28 and TRBJ1-5; D perhaps matches TRBD1 (5 bases). V lost 6 bases, J lost 5 bases, and 17 bases lay in between. This CDR3 contains 15 residues. Germline V gene sequence: CDR1 MDHEN, CDR2 SYDVKM.

This clone was picked up a small number of times. This rearrangement joins TRBV3-1 to TRBJ1-1; no firm D call. CDR1 is LGHDT, CDR2 YNNKEL, per germline (reference sequence). V lost 0 bases and J lost 10, with 12 bases in between. The CDR3 loop spans 13 amino acids. CDR3 sequence reads: CASSQERRSGAFF. CDR3 coding DNA: TGTGCCAGCAGCCAAGAAAGGAGAAGCGGAGCTTTCTTT.

This clone was seen more than once but under ten times. V gene TRBV28 combines with J gene TRBJ1-5; D perhaps matches TRBD1 (5 bases). This CDR3 comprises 14 residues. V lost 2 bases to trimming and J lost 6 bases, with 11 bases between them. Germline loops: CDR1 MDHEN, CDR2 SYDVKM. The CDR3 DNA reads TGTGCCAGCAGTTTACATGCAGGGACTCAGCCCCAGCATTTT. Translation gives CASSLHAGTQPQHF.

This clone occurred many times. The chain couples TRBV4-3 to TRBJ2-2, with TRBD2 matching 11 bases. CDR1 and CDR2 (germline): LGHNA, YSLEER. The V segment lost 3 bases and the J segment 5 bases; nucleotides outside the gene matches: 8. This CDR3 contains 17 residues. The CDR3 nucleotides read TGCGCCAGCAGCCAGCTACTAGCGGGAGTATCTACCGGGGAGCTGTTTTTT. Translated, it gives CASSQLLAGVSTGELFF.

The V and J genes are TRBV7-3 and TRBJ1-1; a weak D match, TRBD1 (6 bases). Germline CDR1 SGHTA, CDR2 FQGTGA. V gave up 5 bases and J gave up 6 bases, with 13 bases separating them. The CDR3 covers 13 residues. The DNA of the CDR3 is TGTGCCAGCAGCGTGCAACAGGGTGCTGAAGCTTTCTTT. Its protein is CASSVQQGAEAFF.

This clone is classed as hyperexpanded. The CDR3 sequence is CASSYGQRSYEQYF. CDR3 in DNA: TGTGCCAGCAGTTACGGACAGCGCTCCTACGAGCAGTACTTC. This rearrangement joins TRBV6-5 to TRBJ2-7; perhaps TRBD1 as D (6 bases). The germline gives CDR1 MNHEY, CDR2 SVGAGI. The CDR3 is made up of 14 amino acids. Trimming cost V 2 bases and J 0 bases, with 8 bases left between them.

This clone has more than one count but fewer than ten. The chain uses TRBV6-5 and TRBJ2-5; D gene unclear. This CDR3 has 16 residues. V was trimmed by 4 bases and J by 14 bases, leaving 29 bases between them. CDR1 is MNHEY and CDR2 is SVGAGI in the germline V gene. CDR3 sequence reads: CASSSDPNSGQENHYF. The DNA of the CDR3 is TGTGCCAGCAGTTCCGACCCCAACTCCGGGCAAGAGAACCACTACTTC.

For this clone: One end of the junction does not line up with germline, which may come from a read error. This chain uses TRBV7-9 with TRBJ2-5; TRBD2 is a possible D gene (5 bases). The CDR3 covers 15 residues. Germline loops: CDR1 SEHNR, CDR2 FQNEAQ (reference sequence). The CDR3 DNA sequence: TGTGCCAGCAGCCTGACTCTAGCACTCCAAGAGACCCGGTACTTC. The encoded protein is CASSLTLALQETRYF.

This clone showed up many times. The chain has TRBV10-3 and TRBJ2-7; D not resolved. V was shortened by 0 bases and J by 7 bases, with 4 bases between the two germline ends. Germline CDR1 and CDR2: ENHRY and SYGVKD. The CDR3 runs 11 residues. This CDR3 is CAISESAEQYF. CDR3 in DNA: TGTGCCATCAGTGAGTCCGCAGAGCAGTACTTC.

This clone has a handful of counts. This chain joins TRBV6-1 and TRBJ1-4, with 9 bases identical to TRBD1. CDR1 and CDR2 (germline): MNHNS, SASEGT. The V segment lost 4 bases and the J segment 5 bases; nucleotides outside the gene matches: 8. The CDR3 spans 16 residues. CDR3 sequence (DNA): TGTGCCAGCAGTGCAACACAGGGGGCGGGAAATGAAAAACTGTTTTTT. This translates into CASSATQGAGNEKLFF.

This clone was observed a handful of times. The chain uses TRBV5-6 and TRBJ1-4; 7 bases map to TRBD1. The CDR3 length is 15 residues. V gave up 4 bases and J gave up 12 bases; unmatched junction bases: 15. CDR1 and CDR2 from the germline V gene are SGHDT and YYEEEE. The CDR3 DNA reads as TGTGCCAGCAGCGCTGGAACAGGGGCCCTCGGTCAACTGTTTTTT. Its protein product is CASSAGTGALGQLFF.

This clone was counted between two and nine times. This chain links TRBV19 with TRBJ2-1, with 8 positions matching TRBD2. The J segment lost 8 bases and the V segment lost 4 bases, leaving 7 bases of the junction unmatched. Germline loops: CDR1 LNHDA, CDR2 SQIVND (reference sequence). The CDR3 loop spans 14 amino acids. DNA of the CDR3: TGTGCCAGTAGTAATCGCGGGAGGAGCGATGAGCAGTTCTTC. It encodes CASSNRGRSDEQFF.

This clone has only a few counts. The V call is TRBV27, the J call TRBJ1-2; the match to TRBD1 covers 11 bases. There are 14 residues in the CDR3. V was pared by 3 bases and J by 7 bases, with 4 bases of the junction left unmatched. Germline CDR1 MNHEY, CDR2 SMNVEV (reference sequence). The CDR3 DNA is TGTGCCAGCAGTTTGGACAGGGGGCTGCGTGGCTACACCTTC. This sequence encodes CASSLDRGLRGYTF.

This clone was seen more than once but under ten times. The DNA of the CDR3 is TGTGCCAGCAGTTACAGGGGGGGGGATGAAAAACTGTTTTTT. Translating gives CASSYRGGDEKLFF. The chain links TRBV6-5 to TRBJ1-4; D may be TRBD1 (6 bases). The CDR3 sequence is 14 residues long. Germline lookup yields CDR1 MNHEY and CDR2 SVGAGI. V lost 2 bases to trimming and J lost 6 bases, with 10 bases between them.

This clone occurred many times. J is TRBJ2-5 and V is TRBV5-1; D not resolved. Trimming left V 0 bases short and J 2 bases short, with 17 bases between. This CDR3 is built from 17 residues. The germline V gene has CDR1 SGHRS and CDR2 YFSETQ. CDR3 sequence reads: CASSLGLAQHLQETQYF. The CDR3 DNA is TGCGCCAGCAGCTTGGGTCTGGCCCAACACCTTCAAGAGACCCAGTACTTC.